These 19 T cell receptor beta chains were sequenced from one sample in a study of control samples from healthy donors and cancer patients. Produced via immunoSEQ multiplex PCR; TCRdb's table is partial and in-frame only. The sample includes about 89,000 clones, about 89% of them seen just once. Sequencing used blood. These receptors were taken from a young man in good health.

This chain joins TRBV2 and TRBJ2-7, with 7 positions matching TRBD2. The V segment lost 11 bases and the J segment 0 bases; nucleotides outside the gene matches: 7. Germline values: CDR1 SNHLY, CDR2 FYNNEI. The CDR3 sequence is 13 residues long. CDR3 in DNA: TGTGCCGGAACGGGACTAAGCTCCTACGAGCAGTACGTC. Encoded protein: CAGTGLSSYEQYV.

The rearrangement links TRBV19 to TRBJ2-3; TRBD2 might be the D (5 bases). Germline CDR1 reads LNHDA; CDR2 reads SQIVND (reference sequence). V lost 8 bases, J lost 0 bases, and 12 bases lay in between. This CDR3 comprises 14 residues. Here the CDR3 reads CASSGGPSTDTQYF. The CDR3 region has the DNA TGTGCCAGTTCGGGCGGGCCCAGCACAGATACGCAGTATTTT.

The chain recombines TRBV5-6 with TRBJ2-1, with 11 bases fitting TRBD2. V dropped 0 bases and J dropped 8; count of bases not matched to a gene: 10. Germline V gene data show CDR1 as SGHDT and CDR2 as YYEEEE. The CDR3 extends over 17 amino acids. CDR3 in amino acids: CASSLAFIGLAGYEQFF. The CDR3 DNA sequence: TGTGCCAGCAGCTTGGCATTTATAGGACTAGCGGGTTATGAGCAGTTCTTC.

This clone was detected only once. The chain carries TRBV27 and TRBJ2-1; 10 bases align to TRBD1. Losses at the gene ends were 5 bases for V and 6 bases for J; bases not matched to a gene: 4. This CDR3 region has 14 residues. From germline, CDR1 is MNHEY and CDR2 SMNVEV (reference sequence). The CDR3 is CASSARDRGNEQFF. CDR3 nucleotides: TGTGCCAGCAGTGCCCGGGACAGGGGCAATGAGCAGTTCTTC.

This sequence joins TRBV7-2 and TRBJ1-2; 7 bases agree with TRBD1. This CDR3 has 13 residues. Trimming removed 5 bases from V and 8 bases from J; junction bases left unmatched: 8. Germline loops: CDR1 SGHTA, CDR2 FQGNSA. CDR3 residues: CASSTRQGDGYTF. Here the CDR3 DNA reads TGTGCCAGCAGCACCCGACAGGGCGACGGCTACACCTTC.

The rearrangement joins TRBV18 to TRBJ2-3; TRBD2 is a possible D gene (6 bases). This CDR3 region has 16 residues. Germline V gives CDR1 KGHSH, CDR2 LQKENI. Trimming took 3 bases from V and 1 from J, leaving 14 bases between them. The CDR3 sequence is CASSPRDGGGTDTQYF. As DNA, the CDR3 is TGTGCCAGCTCACCTCGGGACGGCGGGGGCACAGATACGCAGTATTTT.

The chain links TRBV5-1 to TRBJ1-2; 10 bases map to TRBD1. Germline CDR1 reads SGHRS; CDR2 reads YFSETQ. CDR3 length: 16 amino acids. V dropped 2 bases and J dropped 3; count of bases not matched to a gene: 7. CDR3 sequence reads: CASSLARTGGHYGYTF. The CDR3 DNA follows: TGCGCCAGCAGCTTAGCCCGGACAGGGGGACACTATGGCTACACCTTC. Full variable domain (rest looked up from reference TRBV5-1 and TRBJ1-2): KAGVTQTPRYLIKTRGQQVTLSCSPISGHRSVSWYQQTPGQGLQFLFEYFSETQRNKGNFPGRFSGRQFSNSRSEMNVSTLELGDSALYLCASSLARTGGHYGYTFGSGTRLTVV.

This chain uses TRBV7-9 with TRBJ2-7, with 7 bases matching TRBD2. After removal of 3 bases from V and 6 bases from J, the junction contained 8 bases not matched to a gene. Germline lookup yields CDR1 SEHNR and CDR2 FQNEAQ (reference sequence). The CDR3 is 14 amino acids. As DNA, the CDR3 is TGTGCCAGCAGCTTTGTCGGGGGGAATGGCGAGCAGTACGTC. This translates into CASSFVGGNGEQYV.

The chain combines TRBV2 with TRBJ2-7; unclear D gene. V lost 3 bases and J lost 4, with 7 bases in between. The CDR3 has 12 amino acids. The germline V gene encodes CDR1 SNHLY and CDR2 FYNNEI. The CDR3: CASSEDRYEQYF. CDR3 in DNA: TGTGCCAGCAGTGAGGATCGGTACGAGCAGTACTTC. The full variable domain, with the rest looked up from reference TRBV2 and TRBJ2-7, is EPEVTQTPSHQVTQMGQEVILRCVPISNHLYFYWYRQILGQKVEFLVSFYNNEISEKSEIFDDQFSVERPDGSNFTLKIRSTKLEDSAMYFCASSEDRYEQYFGPGTRLTVT.

The chain recombines TRBV24-1 with TRBJ1-2; D is possibly TRBD1 (6 bases). Germline loops: CDR1 KGHDR, CDR2 SFDVKD. Trimming took off 3 bases at V and 8 bases at J, with 24 bases between the two ends. This CDR3 spans 17 amino acids. This chain's CDR3 is CATSDRHAGVRYGGYTF. CDR3 DNA sequence: TGTGCCACCAGTGATCGTCACGCAGGGGTACGGTACGGCGGCTACACCTTC.

J is TRBJ2-2 and V is TRBV18, with TRBD2 identical over 8 bases. J lost 1 base, V lost 1 base, and 8 bases had no gene match. The CDR3 loop spans 18 amino acids. Germline CDR1 reads KGHSH; CDR2 reads LQKENI. For the CDR3, the DNA is TGTGCCAGCTCACCACGTGCGGCGGGGGGACTGAACACCGGGGAGCTGTTTTTT. This encodes CASSPRAAGGLNTGELFF.

The genes are TRBV2 and TRBJ2-2, with D maybe TRBD1 (7 bases). Germline V lookup: CDR1 SNHLY, CDR2 FYNNEI. V shed 7 bases and J shed 6 bases, with 18 bases lying between them. This CDR3 comprises 15 residues. CDR3 bases: TGTGCCAGCATCCCCTGGCAGGGGGGAGCCGGGGAGCTGTTTTTT. Its translation: CASIPWQGGAGELFF.

V usage is TRBV18 and J usage is TRBJ2-3; 7 nucleotides align to TRBD1. V lost 5 bases to trimming and J lost 2 bases; unmatched junction nucleotides: 7. The CDR3 contains 15 residues. The germline V gene has CDR1 KGHSH and CDR2 LQKENI. The CDR3: CASSSGTAVTDTQYF. For the CDR3, the DNA is TGTGCCAGCTCATCCGGGACAGCAGTCACAGATACGCAGTATTTT.

V usage is TRBV27 and J usage is TRBJ1-2; D gene uncertain. Looked up from germline, CDR1 is MNHEY and CDR2 is SMNVEV (reference sequence). There are 14 residues in the CDR3. The germline V and J ends were trimmed by 6 bases and 8 bases, with 19 bases remaining between them. The CDR3 DNA reads TGTGCCAGCAGCCCCCTCCCCGCCGTGGGGGGCTACACCTTC. It yields the protein CASSPLPAVGGYTF.

V usage is TRBV5-5 and J usage is TRBJ1-4; 9 bases are a match to TRBD1. The CDR3 loop spans 15 amino acids. Germline V CDR1 and CDR2: SGHKS, YYEKEE (reference sequence). V was pared by 6 bases and J by 3 bases, with 6 bases of the junction left unmatched. The CDR3 region is CASNLQGAPNEKLFF. The CDR3 nucleotides are TGTGCCAGCAACCTACAGGGGGCCCCTAATGAAAAACTGTTTTTT.

This clone showed up just once. The V call is TRBV27, the J call TRBJ1-5; D unresolved. This CDR3 has 13 residues. V shed 6 bases and J shed 6 bases, with 12 bases lying between them. The germline gives CDR1 MNHEY, CDR2 SMNVEV (reference sequence). The chain's CDR3 is CASSQTVGQPQHF. CDR3 sequence (DNA): TGTGCCAGCAGCCAAACGGTAGGTCAGCCCCAGCATTTT.

V gene TRBV6-1 combines with J gene TRBJ1-2; D may be TRBD1 (5 bases). The CDR3 loop spans 14 amino acids. In germline, CDR1 is MNHNS, CDR2 SASEGT. Trimming left V 1 base short and J 5 bases short, with 11 bases between. CDR3 sequence reads: CASSEERDGYGYTF. The CDR3, as DNA: TGTGCCAGCAGTGAAGAGAGGGACGGGTATGGCTACACCTTC.

This clone was seen only once. The chain joins TRBV25-1 to TRBJ1-4, with TRBD1 matching over 7 bases. Trimming removed 4 bases from V and 4 bases from J; junction bases left unmatched: 6. Germline CDR1 reads MGHDK; CDR2 reads SYGVNS. This CDR3 comprises 15 residues. The CDR3 DNA follows: TGTGCCAGCAGTGGTCCGGGACAGATTAATGAAAAACTGTTTTTT. Its translation: CASSGPGQINEKLFF.

The count of this clone is one. The chain is built from TRBV27 and TRBJ2-7; TRBD1 matches at 9 bases. Germline V gene lookup returns CDR1 MNHEY and CDR2 SMNVEV (reference sequence). Unmatched junction bases numbered 13, after V lost 4 bases and J lost 6 bases. This CDR3 spans 16 amino acids. CDR3 nucleotide sequence: TGTGCCAGCAGTTCCCATACAGGGGGCGACGGTCTCGAGCAGTACTTC. Protein: CASSSHTGGDGLEQYF.